The T cell receptor beta chain described here comes from a study of metastatic and nonmetastatic thyroid tumors. The overall study: Comparative analysis of repertoires was undertaken across blood and tumor or nodule tissue obtained from malignant and benign thyroid patients. The study, taken as a whole, reports: A significant increase in TCR beta diversity was reportedly seen in malignant thyroid tumors relative to benign nodules, in blood and tumor.

In the original analysis: Building a distant-metastasis classifier for papillary thyroid cancer drew on CDR3 differences across clinicopathological groups. TCRdb reassembled clones from the PCR reads with MiXCR. These V and J calls derive from TCRdb rather than the authors' analysis. The data hold just under 45,000 clones, with roughly 3.1% observed a single time. Thyroid surgery was preceded by no treatment in any patient. In its sample, this clone was seen a few times. Its target is not known. The junction differs from germline at one of its ends, possibly a read error. CDR3 length: 15 residues. Germline V gives CDR1 SGHTA, CDR2 FQGTGA.

The TCR was taken from a female donor with papillary thyroid cancer or a benign thyroid nodule (not recorded which). Some clones in this sample may be carry-over from other donors' samples. Sequencing was carried out using blood. The rearrangement uses TRBV7-3 and TRBJ1-1; D possibly corresponds to TRBD1 (6 bases). The CDR3 loop reads CASSLFWTRDTEVFF. CDR3 DNA: TGTGCCAGCAGCCTCTTTTGGACCAGGGACACTGAAGTTTTCTTT. Full variable domain (rest looked up from reference TRBV7-3 and TRBJ1-1): GAGVSQTPSNKVTEKGKYVELRCDPISGHTALYWYRQSLGQGPEFLIYFQGTGAADDSGLPNDRFFAVRPEGSVSTLKIQRTERGDSAVYLCASSLFWTRDTEVFFGQGTRLTVV.